These 2 T cell receptor beta chains were sequenced from one sample in a study of blood T cell repertoires in COVID-19. Profiled with immunoSEQ multiplex PCR; TCRdb holds only in-frame clones, not every one. The sample records 140,000 or so clones, roughly 82% being singletons. The sample was peripheral blood. Source of these receptors: a man aged 55-75 years with active or convalescent COVID-19.

The CDR3 loop reads CATSQGRADTQYF. CDR3 sequence (DNA): TGCGCCACCTCACAGGGGAGAGCAGATACGCAGTATTTT. The chain employs TRBV5-1 and TRBJ2-3; 7 bases match TRBD1. In germline, CDR1 is SGHRS, CDR2 YFSETQ. The CDR3 is made up of 13 amino acids. The V segment lost 9 bases and the J segment 4 bases; nucleotides outside the gene matches: 8. The whole variable domain, filled in from reference TRBV5-1 and TRBJ2-3, reads KAGVTQTPRYLIKTRGQQVTLSCSPISGHRSVSWYQQTPGQGLQFLFEYFSETQRNKGNFPGRFSGRQFSNSRSEMNVSTLELGDSALYLCATSQGRADTQYFGPGTRLTVL.

The chain employs TRBV7-2 and TRBJ2-3; D ambiguous. This CDR3 has 13 residues. Germline V CDR1 and CDR2: SGHTA, FQGNSA. Trimming stripped 4 bases from V and 1 base from J, with 6 bases between. The DNA for the CDR3 is TGTGCCAGCAGCTCACGGGGCACAGATACGCAGTATTTT. It translates to CASSSRGTDTQYF.